The 20 T cell receptor beta chains presented below share a single source sample, sequenced in a study of T cells after yellow fever vaccination. TCRdb re-called the 5' RACE reads with MiXCR, one entry per CDR3 protein. This table holds under 400,000 distinct CDR3 sequences, around 12% found once. The starting material was CD4+ T cells sorted from PBMCs, obtained 15 days after the yellow fever booster vaccination. The receptors come from a man aged 18-30 years who received the YFV17D yellow fever vaccine.

In its sample, this clonotype was seen a few times. The chain has TRBV20-1 and TRBJ2-3; no firm D call. This CDR3 is built from 11 residues. The germline V gene encodes CDR1 DFQATT and CDR2 SNEGSKA (reference sequence). The V end lost 1 base, the J end lost 6 bases, and 5 bases lay between the germline ends. The CDR3 nucleotides are TGCAGTGCTAGAGTTGGTGATACGCAGTATTTT. Translating gives CSARVGDTQYF.

This clonotype has only a few counts. This chain joins TRBV7-2 and TRBJ2-7, with 7 bases that match TRBD2. The CDR3 has 15 amino acids. From germline, CDR1 is SGHTA and CDR2 FQGNSA. V gave up 0 bases and J gave up 4 bases; unmatched junction bases: 6. The CDR3 DNA is TGTGCCAGCAGCTTAGCTCTCCGAGCGGGGTACGAGCAGTACTTC. Residues: CASSLALRAGYEQYF.

This clonotype was seen more than once but under ten times. V and J are TRBV6-2 or TRBV6-3 and TRBJ2-1; maybe TRBD1 (5 bases). CDR3 length: 16 amino acids. V lost 7 bases and J lost 8, with 24 bases in between. Germline V CDR1 and CDR2: MNHEY, SVGEGT. The DNA of the CDR3 is TGTGCCAGCATGAACCCCCAGGGTTCCTCTGTGTATGAGCAGTTCTTC. Amino acids: CASMNPQGSSVYEQFF.

Concerning this clonotype itself: One base away lies a much larger clone, so this may be a sequencing read error. This CDR3 reads CPSGRQGDYGYTF. For the CDR3, the DNA is TGTCCCAGCGGCCGACAGGGGGATTATGGCTACACCTTC. The V call is TRBV18, the J call TRBJ1-2; 9 bases align to TRBD1. The CDR3 has 13 residues. Germline values: CDR1 KGHSH, CDR2 LQKENI.

The chain carries TRBV28 and TRBJ2-2; TRBD1 is a possible D gene (5 bases). Germline CDR1 MDHEN, CDR2 SYDVKM. V gave up 6 bases and J gave up 6 bases, with 8 bases separating them. This CDR3 spans 12 amino acids. Written as DNA, the CDR3 is TGTGCCAGCAGGTCACAGGCCGGGGAGCTGTTTTTT. Encoded protein: CASRSQAGELFF.

The table lists this clonotype with a few counts. The genes are TRBV4-3 and TRBJ2-3; 13 nucleotides match TRBD2. V lost 0 bases to trimming and J lost 2 bases; unmatched junction nucleotides: 2. Germline CDR1 is LGHNA and CDR2 is YSLEER. CDR3 length: 17 residues. CDR3 region: CASSQETSGGVTDTQYF. For the CDR3, the DNA is TGCGCCAGCAGCCAAGAAACTAGCGGGGGGGTCACAGATACGCAGTATTTT.

The chain joins TRBV29-1 to TRBJ1-2; D possibly corresponds to TRBD1 (5 bases). Trimming removed 3 bases at V and 7 bases at J, with 9 bases between. CDR3 length: 11 residues. Germline values: CDR1 SQVTM, CDR2 ANQGSEA. The CDR3 loop is CSVEAGSGYTF. In DNA form, the CDR3 reads TGCAGCGTTGAGGCAGGGTCTGGCTACACCTTC.

The chain couples TRBV7-2 to TRBJ1-5; D gene uncertain. Deletions cut 4 bases from V and 4 bases from J, with 8 bases between. This CDR3 spans 13 amino acids. Germline CDR1 and CDR2: SGHTA and FQGNSA. The CDR3 loop reads CASSSLGNQPQHF. CDR3 in DNA: TGTGCCAGCAGCTCCCTTGGTAATCAGCCCCAGCATTTT.

The chain has TRBV2 and TRBJ1-6; the D is unclear. This CDR3 contains 13 residues. Germline CDR1 and CDR2: SNHLY and FYNNEI. V lost 4 bases to trimming and J lost 4 bases, with 5 bases between them. CDR3 residues: CASSGGYNSPLHF. The CDR3 nucleotides read TGTGCCAGCAGTGGGGGTTATAATTCACCCCTCCACTTT. Full variable domain (remainder filled in from reference TRBV2 and TRBJ1-6): EPEVTQTPSHQVTQMGQEVILRCVPISNHLYFYWYRQILGQKVEFLVSFYNNEISEKSEIFDDQFSVERPDGSNFTLKIRSTKLEDSAMYFCASSGGYNSPLHFGNGTRLTVT.

There are many counts of this clonotype. CDR3: CASNKGRSYYEQYF. The CDR3 DNA reads TGTGCCAGCAACAAAGGGCGGAGTTACTACGAGCAGTACTTC. V gene TRBV6-2 or TRBV6-3 combines with J gene TRBJ2-7, with D uncertain. The CDR3 consists of 14 residues. Germline V CDR1 and CDR2: MNHEY, SVGEGT. The V and J ends lost 7 bases and 3 bases respectively, with 16 bases between them.

The table lists this clonotype with a few counts. J is TRBJ2-5 and V is TRBV20-1, with D uncertain. The CDR3 runs 14 residues. Germline-derived CDR1 and CDR2 are DFQATT and SNEGSKA (reference sequence). Trimming pared 3 bases from V and 8 bases from J, leaving 19 bases between. The CDR3 coding sequence is TGCAGTGCTAGTGTGTCACGGTTAGGAGCTACCCAGTACTTC. Translating it yields CSASVSRLGATQYF.

This clonotype was seen a few times. The gene calls are TRBV7-8 and TRBJ2-3; D uncertain. The CDR3 loop spans 14 amino acids. CDR1 and CDR2 (germline): SGHVS, FQNEAQ. V shed 5 bases and J shed 0 bases, with 9 bases lying between them. The CDR3 nucleotides read TGTGCCAGCAGCCCCCGGTACAGCACAGATACGCAGTATTTT. As protein: CASSPRYSTDTQYF. The complete variable domain, with remaining parts taken from reference TRBV7-8 and TRBJ2-3, reads GAGVSQSPRYKVAKRGQDVALRCDPISGHVSLFWYQQALGQGPEFLTYFQNEAQLDKSGLPSDRFFAERPEGSVSTLKIQRTQQEDSAVYLCASSPRYSTDTQYFGPGTRLTVL.

V usage is TRBV4-3 and J usage is TRBJ2-1; D is unresolved. V lost 0 bases and J lost 0, with 15 bases in between. Germline V gene data show CDR1 as LGHNA and CDR2 as YSLEER. The CDR3 is 18 residues long. The CDR3 region is CASSQDTRLKSSYNEQFF. The CDR3 nucleotides read TGCGCCAGCAGCCAAGATACCCGACTGAAAAGCTCCTACAATGAGCAGTTCTTC.

This clonotype showed up just once. This chain joins TRBV7-9 and TRBJ2-3; D is possibly TRBD2 (6 bases). The germline V gene has CDR1 SEHNR and CDR2 FQNEAQ (reference sequence). CDR3 size: 18 residues. V dropped 5 bases and J dropped 0 bases, with 21 bases sitting between them. This chain's CDR3 is CASSPHGLWDWSTDTQYF. CDR3 DNA: TGTGCCAGCAGCCCACACGGTTTGTGGGACTGGAGCACAGATACGCAGTATTTT.

This chain links TRBV20-1 with TRBJ2-6; D is unclear. From germline, CDR1 is DFQATT and CDR2 SNEGSKA (reference sequence). V lost 3 bases and J 0 bases, leaving 6 bases between the germline ends. The CDR3 sequence is 14 residues long. As DNA, the CDR3 is TGCAGTGCTAGGGAATCCTCTGGGGCCAACGTCCTGACTTTC. This codes for CSARESSGANVLTF.

The V gene is TRBV15, the J gene TRBJ1-5; D is perhaps TRBD1 (5 bases). Germline lookup yields CDR1 LNHNV and CDR2 YYDKDF (reference sequence). The V and J ends lost 3 bases and 4 bases respectively, with 13 bases between them. The CDR3 sequence is 15 residues long. CDR3: CATSSPEWGNQPQHF. In nucleotides, the CDR3 is TGTGCCACCAGCAGCCCTGAGTGGGGGAATCAGCCCCAGCATTTT. The full variable domain, in which reference TRBV15 and TRBJ1-5 provide the parts outside the CDR3, is DAMVIQNPRYQVTQFGKPVTLSCSQTLNHNVMYWYQQKSSQAPKLLFHYYDKDFNNEADTPDNFQSRRPNTSFCFLDIRSPGLGDTAMYLCATSSPEWGNQPQHFGDGTRLSIL.

This clonotype was detected many times. The chain combines TRBV29-1 with TRBJ2-3; D unclear. The CDR3 loop spans 13 amino acids. CDR1 is SQVTM, CDR2 ANQGSEA, per germline. V shed 6 bases and J shed 3 bases, with 13 bases lying between them. Here the CDR3 reads CSVGLVTTDTQYF. As DNA, the CDR3 is TGCAGCGTCGGATTAGTTACGACAGATACGCAGTATTTT.

The chain links TRBV5-1 to TRBJ2-1; TRBD1 matches 9 bases. V was pared by 5 bases and J by 13 bases, with 10 bases of the junction left unmatched. CDR1 and CDR2 from the germline V gene are SGHRS and YFSETQ. This CDR3 is 13 amino acids long. CDR3 sequence: CASRPDTGGRQFF. As DNA, the CDR3 is TGCGCCAGCAGGCCAGATACAGGGGGCAGACAGTTCTTC.

This sequence joins TRBV6-5 and TRBJ2-3; no firm D call. The CDR3 has 14 amino acids. Germline CDR1 is MNHEY and CDR2 is SVGAGI. With 8 bases removed from V and 4 bases from J, the gap between germline ends came to 16 bases. The CDR3 DNA reads as TGTGCCAGCTCCGTTCTATCTATAGCAGATACGCAGTATTTT. This encodes CASSVLSIADTQYF.

This clonotype showed up just a few times. The J gene is TRBJ2-1, the V gene TRBV28, with D tentatively TRBD2 (6 bases). Germline V gene data show CDR1 as MDHEN and CDR2 as SYDVKM. The CDR3 is 16 residues long. Trimming pared 5 bases from V and 8 bases from J, leaving 22 bases between. The CDR3 loop reads CASSTPGSGWGDEQFF. The CDR3 region has the DNA TGTGCCAGCAGTACCCCGGGGAGCGGGTGGGGGGATGAGCAGTTCTTC.